This is a list of T cell receptor beta chains from one sample in a study of blood T cell repertoires in COVID-19. The repertoire was sequenced with immunoSEQ multiplex PCR; TCRdb's copy has only in-frame clones and lacks some. The sample records approximately 170,000 clones, 88% being singletons. The specimen sequenced was PBMCs or T cells enriched from blood (not recorded which). The receptors here all came from a woman under 30 who had recovered from COVID-19. CDR3s include the opening cysteine and the closing phenylalanine or tryptophan. A D gene is named only where the DNA matches it firmly. Clone size appears in some rows only: once, few, many, or a class for an expanded clone.

CDR3 | DNA | size | V | D | J
CSVATDLYEQYF | TGCAGCGTTGCGACAGACCTATACGAGCAGTACTTC | . | TRBV29-1 | . | TRBJ2-7
CASSGGQAYNTEAFF | TGTGCCAGCAGCGGCGGACAGGCCTATAACACTGAAGCTTTCTTT | . | TRBV21-1 | . | TRBJ1-1
CASSSLPRSEGAGNQPQHF | TGTGCCAGCAGTTCCCTCCCCCGCTCGGAAGGGGCCGGCAATCAGCCCCAGCATTTT | . | TRBV28 | . | TRBJ1-5
CASRAGTGGLNEQYF | TGTGCCAGCAGGGCCGGGACAGGGGGTTTGAACGAGCAGTACTTC | . | TRBV28 | TRBD1 | TRBJ2-7
CASSLGHYGYTF | TGTGCCAGCAGCCTGGGCCACTATGGCTACACCTTC | . | TRBV7-9 | . | TRBJ1-2
CASSLRQGSSGYTF | TGTGCCAGCAGTTTGCGACAGGGATCCTCTGGCTACACCTTC | . | TRBV14 | TRBD1 | TRBJ1-2
CASGLRSGETQYF | TGTGCCAGCGGCTTAAGGTCGGGAGAGACCCAGTACTTC | . | TRBV7-9 | . | TRBJ2-5
CASSQDLASGGVNEQFF | TGTGCCAGCAGCCAAGATCTTGCTAGCGGGGGGGTTAATGAGCAGTTCTTC | . | TRBV4-2 | TRBD2 | TRBJ2-1
CASSSSTSGAGNTQYF | TGTGCCAGCAGCTCCAGTACTAGCGGGGCAGGAAATACGCAGTATTTT | . | TRBV7-9 | TRBD2 | TRBJ2-3
CASSRLAGAGETQYF | TGTGCCAGCAGTCGACTAGCGGGAGCTGGCGAGACCCAGTACTTC | . | TRBV2 | TRBD2 | TRBJ2-5
CASSLVGRPTGGNIQYF | TGTGCCAGCAGCTTAGTAGGCAGACCGACGGGGGGAAACATTCAGTACTTC | . | TRBV7-2 | TRBD2 | TRBJ2-4
CASKDTYVEGEQFF | TGTGCCAGCAAAGATACATATGTGGAGGGTGAGCAGTTCTTC | . | TRBV6-5 | . | TRBJ2-1
CSASPGQGVEQYF | TGCAGTGCTAGTCCGGGACAGGGGGTCGAGCAGTACTTC | once | TRBV20-1 | TRBD1 | TRBJ2-7
CASNSGGLSNVNEQFF | TGTGCCAGCAACTCAGGGGGCTTAAGTAACGTTAATGAGCAGTTCTTC | . | TRBV2 | TRBD1 | TRBJ2-1
CATRGTHYGYTF | TGTGCCACCCGCGGGACGCACTATGGCTACACCTTC | . | TRBV6-5 | . | TRBJ1-2
CASSIQGFYVGSYEQYF | TGTGCCAGCAGTATACAGGGTTTTTACGTCGGGTCCTACGAGCAGTACTTC | . | TRBV2 | . | TRBJ2-7
CASSLIGDEAFF | TGTGCCAGCAGCTTAATAGGGGATGAAGCTTTCTTT | . | TRBV11-2 | . | TRBJ1-1
CASTVAGTGNSPLHF | TGTGCCAGCACCGTTGCCGGGACAGGTAATTCACCCCTCCACTTT | . | TRBV5-6 | TRBD1 | TRBJ1-6
CASREVISDQPQHF | TGTGCCAGCCGGGAGGTAATATCGGATCAGCCCCAGCATTTT | . | TRBV18 | . | TRBJ1-5
CASSEVGLADTDTQYF | TGTGCCAGCAGTGAAGTGGGACTAGCGGACACAGATACGCAGTATTTT | . | TRBV2 | TRBD2 | TRBJ2-3
CASRKGARVNTEAFF | TGTGCCAGTAGGAAGGGGGCTCGTGTGAACACTGAAGCTTTCTTT | . | TRBV19 | TRBD1 | TRBJ1-1
CSVEDYREMMTGELFF | TGCAGCGTTGAAGACTACAGGGAAATGATGACCGGGGAGCTGTTTTTT | few | TRBV29-1 | . | TRBJ2-2
CASSQVAETEAFF | TGCGCCAGCAGCCAAGTGGCTGAAACTGAAGCTTTCTTT | . | TRBV4-1 | . | TRBJ1-1
CASSQAVGGATDTQYF | TGTGCCAGCAGCCAAGCCGTGGGGGGGGCCACAGATACGCAGTATTTT | . | TRBV3-1/TRBV3-2 | . | TRBJ2-3
CAISERQSSNQPQHF | TGTGCCATCAGTGAAAGACAGAGTAGCAATCAGCCCCAGCATTTT | . | TRBV10-3 | . | TRBJ1-5